These 7 T cell receptor beta chains share one sample of origin, sequenced in a study of blood T cell repertoires in COVID-19. TCRdb keeps only in-frame clones here, not all; method: immunoSEQ multiplex PCR. Counted here are tens of thousands of clones, 85% to 90% occurring once; the ten biggest clones make up about 20%. The sequencing input was peripheral blood. Receptors originate from a woman of 80 years or more in a cohort sampled during active or convalescent COVID-19.

CDR3 coding DNA: TGTGCCAGCAGCCCCATGACAGGCCCAGGTCAGCCCCAGCATTTT. Protein sequence: CASSPMTGPGQPQHF. The J gene is TRBJ1-5, the V gene TRBV7-2, with TRBD1 as a possible D gene (6 bases). Germline values: CDR1 SGHTA, CDR2 FQGNSA. Trimming left V 5 bases short and J 6 bases short, with 17 bases between. CDR3 length equals 15 residues.

The genes are TRBV5-1 and TRBJ2-3, with 11 bases matching TRBD2. Looked up from germline, CDR1 is SGHRS and CDR2 is YFSETQ. The junction had 6 bases not matched to a gene; V was cut back by 4 bases and J by 2 bases. The length of the CDR3 is 16 residues. CDR3 DNA sequence: TGCGCCAGCAGCCCACTGACTAGCGGGAACACAGATACGCAGTATTTT. Protein sequence: CASSPLTSGNTDTQYF.

The rearrangement uses TRBV28 and TRBJ1-2, with unresolved D. The CDR3 has 11 amino acids. The germline V gene has CDR1 MDHEN and CDR2 SYDVKM. V lost 8 bases, J lost 4 bases, and 8 bases lay in between. CDR3 in amino acids: CASSLLYGYTF. In DNA form, the CDR3 reads TGTGCCAGCTCTCTTCTCTATGGCTACACCTTC.

This chain's CDR3 is CASSLIRGHEQYF. DNA of the CDR3: TGTGCCAGCAGTCTCATCAGGGGGCACGAGCAGTACTTC. This chain links TRBV12-3 or TRBV12-4 with TRBJ2-7; TRBD1 matches 8 bases. The CDR3 spans 13 residues. V lost 5 bases to trimming and J lost 5 bases; unmatched junction nucleotides: 5.

This sequence joins TRBV10-2 and TRBJ1-5, with D perhaps matching TRBD1 (5 bases). Trimming left V 0 bases short and J 4 bases short, with 7 bases between. This CDR3 is 14 amino acids long. Germline V gives CDR1 WSHSY, CDR2 SAAADI. In DNA, the CDR3 is TGCGCCAGCAGTGAGTCCGGGGGGAATCAGCCCCAGCATTTT. This sequence encodes CASSESGGNQPQHF.

The V and J genes are TRBV6-5 and TRBJ2-7; D possibly corresponds to TRBD1 (7 bases). V was trimmed by 11 bases and J by 1 base, leaving 9 bases between them. This CDR3 has 11 amino acids. Germline values: CDR1 MNHEY, CDR2 SVGAGI. CDR3 amino acids: CAAGGSYEQYF. Here the CDR3 DNA reads TGTGCCGCAGGGGGGTCCTACGAGCAGTACTTC.

The V call is TRBV6-2 or TRBV6-3, the J call TRBJ2-7; D is perhaps TRBD2 (5 bases). The CDR3 runs to 13 residues. Trimming took 0 bases from V and 3 from J, leaving 6 bases between them. Per germline, CDR1 MNHEY and CDR2 SVGEGT. CDR3 in DNA: TGTGCCAGCAGTTACTCGGGGAGCTACGAGCAGTACGTC. This encodes CASSYSGSYEQYV.